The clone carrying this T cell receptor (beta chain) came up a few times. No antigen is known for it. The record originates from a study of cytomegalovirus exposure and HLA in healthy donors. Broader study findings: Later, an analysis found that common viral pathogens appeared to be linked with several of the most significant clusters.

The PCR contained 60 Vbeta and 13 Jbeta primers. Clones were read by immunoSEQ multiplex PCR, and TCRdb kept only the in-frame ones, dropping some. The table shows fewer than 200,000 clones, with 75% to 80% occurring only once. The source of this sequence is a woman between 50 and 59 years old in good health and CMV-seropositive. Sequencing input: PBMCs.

DNA of the CDR3: TGTGCCAGCGCCGCGGGGGAGAGCTCCTACGAGCAGTACTTC. This codes for CASAAGESSYEQYF. The J gene is TRBJ2-7, the V gene TRBV2, with 7 bases matching TRBD2. Germline CDR1 and CDR2: SNHLY and FYNNEI. J was trimmed by 0 bases and V by 8 bases; bases with no gene match: 7. The CDR3 is made up of 14 amino acids.